This T cell receptor beta chain appears in the sequencing data of a study of shared clonotypes between healthy human individuals. TCRdb's table, derived via immunoSEQ multiplex PCR, lists solely in-frame clones and lacks some. Here the sample spans 2 million to 2.5 million clones, roughly 90% being singletons. The sample taken for sequencing was naive CD4+ T cells from PBMCs. Indicated subset: CD45RA+ positively selected. This receptor was obtained from a man aged 18-30 years in good health. Some clones in this sample may be carry-over from other donors' samples.

This CDR3 is CATSARRASATNEKLFF. Here the CDR3 DNA reads TGTGCCACCAGCGCCCGGCGGGCTTCTGCAACTAATGAAAAACTGTTTTTT. This chain uses TRBV15 with TRBJ1-4; D ambiguous. Germline CDR1 reads LNHNV; CDR2 reads YYDKDF (reference sequence). Trimming left V 5 bases short and J 0 bases short, with 16 bases between. This CDR3 region has 17 residues.